The 19 T cell receptor beta chains below come from one sample, sequenced in a study of human T cells and chemical hapten exposure. Stated time point: healthy volunteer bleed at 6 weeks. Unfractionated whole blood yielded total RNA. TCRdb used MiXCR to reprocess the RACE reads, holding one entry per CDR3 protein. Seen here are about 70,000 distinct CDR3 sequences, about 5.7% observed once, and the top ten hold 3% to 4%. Specimen: whole blood. The receptors come from a female donor in good health. Some clones in this sample may be carry-over from other donors' samples.

This clonotype was seen at least ten times. The V gene is TRBV9, the J gene TRBJ1-5; 8 bases are shared with TRBD1. Germline CDR1 is SGDLS and CDR2 is YYNGEE. This CDR3 has 15 residues. V dropped 0 bases and J dropped 7; count of bases not matched to a gene: 6. CDR3 bases: TGTGCCAGCAGCGTAGACGGACAGGGAGGACAGCCCCAGCATTTT. This translates into CASSVDGQGGQPQHF.

The rearrangement joins TRBV5-1 to TRBJ2-7, with 8 bases matching TRBD2. The CDR3 is made up of 14 amino acids. The germline V gene has CDR1 SGHRS and CDR2 YFSETQ. Trimming cost V 5 bases and J 4 bases; bases outside gene matches: 8. The CDR3 loop reads CASRSGTSLYEQYF. Here the CDR3 DNA reads TGCGCCAGCAGATCCGGGACTAGTTTGTACGAGCAGTACTTC.

The chain links TRBV18 to TRBJ1-1; D is perhaps TRBD1 (5 bases). This CDR3 has 13 residues. Trimming shortened V by 4 bases and J by 5 bases, and 11 bases separated the two germline ends. Germline CDR1 reads KGHSH; CDR2 reads LQKENI. CDR3 sequence reads: CASSLGVWTEAFF. The CDR3, as DNA: TGTGCCAGCTCACTGGGGGTCTGGACTGAAGCTTTCTTT. The full variable domain, rest sourced from reference TRBV18 and TRBJ1-1, is NAGVMQNPRHLVRRRGQEARLRCSPMKGHSHVYWYRQLPEEGLKFMVYLQKENIIDESGMPKERFSAEFPKEGPSILRIQQVVRGDSAAYFCASSLGVWTEAFFGQGTRLTVV.

This clonotype has a handful of counts. V is TRBV7-6 and J is TRBJ2-7; D gene unclear. CDR1 is SGHVS and CDR2 is FNYEAQ in the germline V gene. The CDR3 covers 14 residues. Trimming took 4 bases from V and 0 from J, leaving 10 bases between them. The DNA of the CDR3 is TGTGCCAGCAGCTCGACCCCTAGCTCCTACGAGCAGTACTTC. This codes for CASSSTPSSYEQYF.

This clonotype has a count of ten or more. V and J are TRBV12-3 or TRBV12-4 and TRBJ2-3, with 10 bases fitting TRBD2. J lost 5 bases, V lost 5 bases, and 4 bases had no gene match. This CDR3 is 14 amino acids long. The CDR3 nucleotides are TGTGCCAGCAGTCCTAGCGGGAGCGGAGATACGCAGTATTTT. This gives the protein CASSPSGSGDTQYF.

This clonotype turned up a few times. This rearrangement joins TRBV21-1 to TRBJ2-7; the table gives TRBD2 as D, unverified against the DNA. TRBV21-1 represents a pseudogene. CDR3 length: 13 residues. CDR3 DNA sequence: TGTCCGCGGGGTAGTGACGTAGCCTACGAGCAGTACTTC. Protein sequence: CPRGSDVAYEQYF.

This clonotype has at least ten counts. J is TRBJ1-1 and V is TRBV4-1; D not resolved. Per the germline V gene, CDR1 is MGHRA and CDR2 is YSYEKL. The CDR3 runs 13 residues. Trimming stripped 4 bases from V and 8 bases from J, with 14 bases between. The CDR3: CASSPGVEAEAFF. Here the CDR3 DNA reads TGCGCCAGCAGCCCGGGAGTCGAAGCCGAAGCTTTCTTT.

This clonotype was seen more than once but under ten times. The V call is TRBV2, the J call TRBJ2-1, with D unresolved. This CDR3 region has 13 residues. V gave up 5 bases and J gave up 10 bases, with 15 bases separating them. The germline gives CDR1 SNHLY, CDR2 FYNNEI. The CDR3 sequence: CASSPDISIEQFF. Written as DNA, the CDR3 is TGTGCCAGCAGTCCAGACATCTCTATCGAGCAGTTCTTC.

This clonotype was found many times. This chain connects TRBV5-1 to TRBJ1-2, with D unresolved. Germline CDR1 reads SGHRS; CDR2 reads YFSETQ. This CDR3 has 15 residues. V was trimmed by 0 bases and J by 4 bases, leaving 13 bases between them. The CDR3 nucleotides read TGCGCCAGCAGCTTGGAAACCAGGAGTTCCTATGGCTACACCTTC. Translated, it gives CASSLETRSSYGYTF.

This clonotype has a handful of counts. This chain joins TRBV12-3 or TRBV12-4 and TRBJ1-2, with D possibly matching TRBD1 (6 bases). The CDR3 sequence is 14 residues long. Trimming took off 6 bases at V and 0 bases at J, with 11 bases between the two ends. CDR3 residues: CASRTGGSNYGYTF. CDR3 DNA sequence: TGTGCCAGCAGGACAGGAGGGTCTAACTATGGCTACACCTTC.

At least ten counts were recorded for this clonotype. The chain recombines TRBV29-1 with TRBJ2-3, with TRBD1 identical over 7 bases. The germline gives CDR1 SQVTM, CDR2 ANQGSEA. The CDR3 consists of 12 residues. V dropped 7 bases and J dropped 2; count of bases not matched to a gene: 3. The CDR3 reads CSAGQATDTQYF. In DNA, the CDR3 is TGCAGCGCCGGACAGGCCACAGATACGCAGTATTTT.

This clonotype was observed a few times. V usage is TRBV7-2 and J usage is TRBJ2-7, with a tentative D call TRBD2 (6 bases). The germline CDR1 and CDR2 sequences are SGHTA and FQGNSA. The CDR3 is 13 amino acids. Trimming left V 5 bases short and J 3 bases short, with 11 bases between. CDR3 residues: CASSSVGGYEQYF. Here the CDR3 DNA reads TGTGCCAGCAGCAGCGTGGGGGGCTACGAGCAGTACTTC.

This clonotype came up a few times. The V gene is TRBV25-1, the J gene TRBJ1-1, with no clear D. The germline gives CDR1 MGHDK, CDR2 SYGVNS. Trimming removed 4 bases from V and 1 base from J, with 10 bases in between. The CDR3 is 14 residues long. The CDR3 loop is CASSGWTGNTEAFF. In nucleotides, the CDR3 is TGTGCCAGCAGTGGTTGGACGGGGAACACTGAAGCTTTCTTT.

The chain employs TRBV14 and TRBJ1-2; D possibly corresponds to TRBD1 (5 bases). CDR1 SGHDN and CDR2 FVKESK come from the germline V gene. CDR3 size: 14 residues. V lost 4 bases and J lost 7, with 16 bases in between. The CDR3 DNA reads as TGTGCCAGCAGCCCGCAGGGTCTGGGATTTGGCTACACCTTC. It encodes CASSPQGLGFGYTF.

This clonotype has at least ten counts. This chain joins TRBV6-1 and TRBJ1-4, with D perhaps TRBD1 (5 bases). Germline lookup yields CDR1 MNHNS and CDR2 SASEGT. Trimming shortened V by 6 bases and J by 2 bases, and 10 bases separated the two germline ends. The CDR3 has 14 amino acids. CDR3 in DNA: TGTGCCAGCAGCGGGACGTCCACTAATGAAAAACTGTTTTTT. Translated, it gives CASSGTSTNEKLFF.

This clonotype was counted at least ten times. The chain has TRBV29-1 and TRBJ2-1; 11 nucleotides line up with TRBD2. Germline CDR1 reads SQVTM; CDR2 reads ANQGSEA. This CDR3 comprises 13 residues. Unmatched junction bases numbered 5, after V lost 5 bases and J lost 8 bases. CDR3 nucleotides: TGCAGCGTTATCCTAGCGGGAGGAGATGAGCAGTTCTTC. Its translation: CSVILAGGDEQFF.

This clonotype occurred many times. V usage is TRBV27 and J usage is TRBJ1-6; D gene ambiguous. Trimming took off 8 bases at V and 3 bases at J, with 11 bases between the two ends. The CDR3 spans 14 residues. Germline CDR1 and CDR2: MNHEY and SMNVEV (reference sequence). CDR3 amino acids: CASQGMGYNSPLHF. DNA for the CDR3: TGTGCCAGCCAAGGAATGGGCTATAATTCACCCCTCCACTTT.

This clonotype was counted at least ten times. This chain uses TRBV7-2 with TRBJ2-1; 11 bases match TRBD2. J lost 4 bases, V lost 5 bases, and 13 bases had no gene match. Germline CDR1 reads SGHTA; CDR2 reads FQGNSA. This CDR3 spans 18 amino acids. CDR3 bases: TGTGCCAGCAGCCCGACTATAGCGGGAGGGCCCCGGTACAATGAGCAGTTCTTC. The encoded protein is CASSPTIAGGPRYNEQFF.

The genes are TRBV4-1 and TRBJ2-4; D is unclear. The CDR3 spans 13 residues. Germline-derived CDR1 and CDR2 are MGHRA and YSYEKL. V was pared by 1 base and J by 8 bases, with 9 bases between. The CDR3 is CASSQVQNDIQYF. The CDR3, as DNA: TGCGCCAGCAGCCAAGTTCAGAATGACATTCAGTACTTC.